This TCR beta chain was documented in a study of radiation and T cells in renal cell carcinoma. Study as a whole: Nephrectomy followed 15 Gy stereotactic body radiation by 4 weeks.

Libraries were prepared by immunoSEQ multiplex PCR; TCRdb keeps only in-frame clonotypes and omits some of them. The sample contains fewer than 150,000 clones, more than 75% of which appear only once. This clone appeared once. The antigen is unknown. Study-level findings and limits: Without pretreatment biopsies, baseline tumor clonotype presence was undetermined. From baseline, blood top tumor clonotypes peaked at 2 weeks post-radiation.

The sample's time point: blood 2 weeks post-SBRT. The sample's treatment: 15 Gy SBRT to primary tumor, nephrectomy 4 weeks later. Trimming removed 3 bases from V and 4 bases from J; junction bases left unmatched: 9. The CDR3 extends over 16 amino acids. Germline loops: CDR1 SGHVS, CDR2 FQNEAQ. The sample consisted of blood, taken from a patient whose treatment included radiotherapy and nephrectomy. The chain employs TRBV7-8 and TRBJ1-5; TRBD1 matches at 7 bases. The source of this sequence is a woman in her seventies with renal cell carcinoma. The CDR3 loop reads CASSFLRRGLNQPQHF. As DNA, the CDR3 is TGTGCCAGCAGCTTTCTGCGGAGGGGGCTTAATCAGCCCCAGCATTTT.